This TCR beta chain was retrieved from a study of vaccination and CD4 T cells after COVID-19. About the study: The peptides that stimulated the cells were overlapping spike peptides from SARS-CoV-2, HCoV-NL63, HCoV-OC43 and HCoV-229E.

Worth noting for this clonotype: The antigen is unknown.

Germline CDR1 is MNHEY and CDR2 is SVGAGI. J gave up 6 bases and V 0 bases, and 11 bases lay outside the gene matches. CDR3 length: 16 residues. Sample treatment: approximately nine-day PBMC culture with coronavirus spike peptide pools or control peptides (ViraFEST assay). Once obtained from cultured CD4+ T cells, the DNA was sequenced using the Oncomine TCR Beta short-read assay. MiXCR was run by TCRdb on the PCR reads, yielding one entry per CDR3 protein. The data hold 15,000 to 20,000 distinct CDR3 sequences, with around two fifths observed a single time. Sequencing was carried out using CD4+ T cells from blood, cultured in vitro. The TCR sequence derives from a human donor who had recovered from COVID-19. The chain is built from TRBV6-5 and TRBJ2-7; 7 nucleotides match TRBD2. The CDR3 loop reads CASSYSGGGSSSEQYF. The CDR3 nucleotides read TGTGCCAGCAGTTACTCGGGCGGGGGATCATCAAGCGAGCAGTACTTC.